Listed below are T cell receptor beta chains from one sample, sequenced in a study of blood T cell repertoires in COVID-19. Sequencing used immunoSEQ multiplex PCR; TCRdb keeps in-frame clones, though not all of them. The table shows roughly 180,000 clones, with roughly 84% occurring only once. The sample taken for sequencing was PBMCs or T cells enriched from blood (not recorded which). These receptors all come from a man in his 60s who had recovered from COVID-19. The CDR3 runs from the conserved cysteine through the conserved F or W. The D gene is left open where the match is weak. A clone size is listed for some rows: how often the clone was seen (once, few, many), or a class if it is expanded.

CDR3nt,CDR3aa,abundance,v_gene,d_gene,j_gene
TGTGCCATCAGGGACAGGAACAATCAGCCCCAGCATTTT,CAIRDRNNQPQHF,NA,TRBV10-3,TRBD1,TRBJ1-5
TGTGCCAGCAGCCTTAGTTCGGGGAACTCCTTCTTT,CASSLSSGNSFF,NA,TRBV7-9,NA,TRBJ1-1
TGTGCCACCAGCTCGCTAGTTGACACCGGGGAGCTGTTTTTT,CATSSLVDTGELFF,NA,TRBV15,NA,TRBJ2-2
TGTGCCAGCAGCTTAGGTGGGCGTGTTGAAAAACTGTTTTTT,CASSLGGRVEKLFF,NA,TRBV7-2,NA,TRBJ1-4
TGCGCCAGCAGCTTGGCCGGGGGGGCGCATGGCTACACCTTC,CASSLAGGAHGYTF,NA,TRBV5-1,NA,TRBJ1-2
TGTGCCAGCAGTGGACAGGGTTCGACTAATGAAAAACTGTTTTTT,CASSGQGSTNEKLFF,few,TRBV2,TRBD1,TRBJ1-4
TGTGCCAGCAGCATAAACACCGGGGAGCTGTTTTTT,CASSINTGELFF,NA,TRBV11-3,NA,TRBJ2-2
TGTGCCAGCAGAACCGCCCGACAGGGGCACTATGGCTACACCTTC,CASRTARQGHYGYTF,NA,TRBV2,TRBD1,TRBJ1-2
TGTGCCAGCTCTTCTGAGGGGGCGCAAGGGGAGACCCAGTACTTC,CASSSEGAQGETQYF,once,TRBV18,TRBD1,TRBJ2-5
TGTGCCAGCATAAAGGGACTAGTGGAGAATGAGCAGTTCTTC,CASIKGLVENEQFF,few,TRBV16,TRBD2,TRBJ2-1
TGCGCCAGCAGCCAAGAAGGGCGGAGCGGGAAAGAGACCCAGTACTTC,CASSQEGRSGKETQYF,NA,TRBV4-1,TRBD2,TRBJ2-5
TGCGCCAGCAGCTTCGGGACTAGCGGGCCTTACAATGAGCAGTTCTTC,CASSFGTSGPYNEQFF,once,TRBV5-1,TRBD2,TRBJ2-1
TGTGCCAGCAGTCAGTCCAGGCCCCAGCATTTT,CASSQSRPQHF,NA,TRBV28,NA,TRBJ1-5
TGCGCCAGCAGCGTGACTAGCGGGTTCGAGCAGTACTTC,CASSVTSGFEQYF,NA,TRBV5-1,TRBD2,TRBJ2-7
TGTGCCAGTAGGAATCCAGGGGCTCCTGGAAACACCATATATTTT,CASRNPGAPGNTIYF,NA,TRBV19,NA,TRBJ1-3
TGTGCTAGCAGCTTAGTTGCTAGCGCGAACAATGAGCAGTTCTTC,CASSLVASANNEQFF,NA,TRBV7-7,NA,TRBJ2-1
TGTGCCAGCAGCTTCAATACCGGGACAGGGGGGAACTATGGCTACACCTTC,CASSFNTGTGGNYGYTF,NA,TRBV5-6,TRBD1,TRBJ1-2
TGTGCCAGCAGCTTACATGCCCGGGAAGAGACCCAGTACTTC,CASSLHAREETQYF,NA,TRBV5-4,NA,TRBJ2-5
TGTGCCAGCAGCCAAGAGAGTAGCGTGGCAGATACGCAGTATTTT,CASSQESSVADTQYF,NA,TRBV3-1/TRBV3-2,NA,TRBJ2-3
TGTGCCAGTAGGAAACCGGGCTCCTACGAGCAGTACTTC,CASRKPGSYEQYF,NA,TRBV19,NA,TRBJ2-7
TGTGCCAGCAGCTTAAGGGGACAGTTCTACGAGCAGTACTTC,CASSLRGQFYEQYF,NA,TRBV7-9,TRBD1,TRBJ2-7
TGTGCCAGCAGTTTAGGGACAGGGGACGAGCAGTACTTC,CASSLGTGDEQYF,NA,TRBV27,TRBD1,TRBJ2-7
TGTGCCAGCAGCTTGGGGGCGGGAGGAAGAGGAAACACCATATATTTT,CASSLGAGGRGNTIYF,once,TRBV5-8,NA,TRBJ1-3
TGTGCCAGCAGCAGCCGGGGGGTTAGCAATCAGCCCCAGCATTTT,CASSSRGVSNQPQHF,NA,TRBV5-8,NA,TRBJ1-5
TGTGCCAGCAGCTTAAAAGGCTCGGCTAGCGGGAACTACAATGAGCAGTTCTTC,CASSLKGSASGNYNEQFF,NA,TRBV7-3,TRBD2,TRBJ2-1
TGCGCCAGCAGCTTGGGCGCTGGGACAGCGGGAGGGGATACGCAGTATTTT,CASSLGAGTAGGDTQYF,NA,TRBV5-1,TRBD2,TRBJ2-3
TGTGCCAGCACAACAGGGGAGGGCTACACCTTC,CASTTGEGYTF,NA,TRBV12-3/TRBV12-4,TRBD1,TRBJ1-2
TGTGCCAGCAGCTCCACGGGGTTATCCTATAATTCACCCCTCCACTTT,CASSSTGLSYNSPLHF,NA,TRBV13,NA,TRBJ1-6
TGTGCCAGCAGCTACCAATTACAGGGGATCTCTGAAGCTTTCTTT,CASSYQLQGISEAFF,NA,TRBV7-3,TRBD1,TRBJ1-1
TGTGCCAGCATCCCGTCCCGTCGCGCTAGCGGGAGGGTGGAGACCCAGTACTTC,CASIPSRRASGRVETQYF,NA,TRBV7-6,TRBD2,TRBJ2-5
TGTGCCAGCAGCTTAACGAGTCTAGCGGGAGGTTACACAGATACGCAGTATTTT,CASSLTSLAGGYTDTQYF,NA,TRBV7-3,TRBD2,TRBJ2-3
TGTGCCAGCAGTTACAGGGGGCGGAACTATGGCTACACCTTC,CASSYRGRNYGYTF,NA,TRBV6-7,TRBD1,TRBJ1-2
TGTGCCAGCAGCCCGCTAACAGGGGGCTCGAAGACCCAGTACTTC,CASSPLTGGSKTQYF,once,TRBV5-4,TRBD1,TRBJ2-5
TGCAGCGTTGAACAAGGGCGGGATAGGGCTTTCTTT,CSVEQGRDRAFF,NA,TRBV29-1,NA,TRBJ1-1
TGTGCCAGCAGCCCCCGTGATACGCAGTATTTT,CASSPRDTQYF,NA,TRBV11-2,NA,TRBJ2-3
TGCAGCGCTCAGCAAGGACAGGGGAAGGAGCAGTACTTC,CSAQQGQGKEQYF,NA,TRBV29-1,TRBD1,TRBJ2-7
TGTGCCAACACGATCGGCGGGTCGATAACCATATATTTT,CANTIGGSITIYF,NA,TRBV10-3,NA,TRBJ1-3
NA,CASSFGPGTGGEYF,NA,TRBV27,NA,TRBJ2-4
TGCGCCAGCAGCGTTGGACAGGAGGGTGAAAAACTGTTTTTT,CASSVGQEGEKLFF,once,TRBV5-1,TRBD1,TRBJ1-4
TGTGCCAGCAGCCAGGGGCTGAACCGGGATTTTGACTCTTACGAGCAGTACTTC,CASSQGLNRDFDSYEQYF,once,TRBV7-9,NA,TRBJ2-7
TGCGCCAGCAGCTTGGGTGGCAGGGGGGTGGATCAGCCCCAGCATTTT,CASSLGGRGVDQPQHF,NA,TRBV5-1,TRBD1,TRBJ1-5
TGTGCCAGCAGCCAAGGTGGCACCGCCCCGATCGCAACCTTC,CASSQGGTAPIATF,NA,TRBV4-2,NA,TRBJ1-2
TGTGCCAGCAGTACCACAGGGCGCGGTGAGCAGTTCTTC,CASSTTGRGEQFF,NA,TRBV6-5,NA,TRBJ2-1
TGCGCCAGCAGCCAAGAAAGCGGGTTTAATTCACCCCTCCACTTT,CASSQESGFNSPLHF,NA,TRBV4-1,NA,TRBJ1-6
TGTGCCAGCATCGCACAGGGCATAAACTATGGCTACACCTTC,CASIAQGINYGYTF,NA,TRBV7-9,NA,TRBJ1-2
TGTGCCAGCAGCTTAAACGGGGTTGTCACTGAAGCTTTCTTT,CASSLNGVVTEAFF,NA,TRBV7-3,NA,TRBJ1-1
TGCAGCGTTCACAAGGGGGCGGGCACTGAAGCTTTCTTT,CSVHKGAGTEAFF,NA,TRBV29-1,TRBD1,TRBJ1-1
TGTGCCAGCAGGGACAGGGCCTACAATGAGCAGTTCTTC,CASRDRAYNEQFF,NA,TRBV2,TRBD1,TRBJ2-1
TGTGCCAGCAGCAAAACGGGCGGGAGGATCCTGACCTATCGTGCTGGGGCCAACGTCCTGACTTTC,CASSKTGGRILTYRAGANVLTF,NA,TRBV21-1,NA,TRBJ2-6
TGTGCCAGCAGTTACCTCAGGGCGAATACTGAAGCTTTCTTT,CASSYLRANTEAFF,NA,TRBV6-2/TRBV6-3,NA,TRBJ1-1
TGTGCCAACCAAGGCCAGGCGAATCAGCCCCAGCATTTT,CANQGQANQPQHF,NA,TRBV10-3,NA,TRBJ1-5
TGTGCCAGTAGTACGGTTGCAACTAATGAAAAACTGTTTTTT,CASSTVATNEKLFF,NA,TRBV19,NA,TRBJ1-4
TGTGCCTGTGGGGGGGCGGGCGCCTACAATGAGCAGTTCTTC,CACGGAGAYNEQFF,NA,TRBV2,NA,TRBJ2-1
TGTGCCAGCTCACAGGTATTTTATGGCTACACCTTC,CASSQVFYGYTF,NA,TRBV9,NA,TRBJ1-2